The 17 T cell receptor beta chains reported below all come from one sample, sequenced in a study of response to subunit inactivated influenza vaccine. One entry per CDR3 protein, called by TCRdb with MiXCR from the RT-PCR reads. The data show about 700,000 distinct CDR3 sequences, roughly 14% seen once. Sequenced material: PBMCs from blood, taken less than 15 days before vaccination. The source is a man over 45 who received an inactivated influenza vaccine.

This clonotype came up many times. The V call is TRBV28, the J call TRBJ1-5; no firm D call. The CDR3 is made up of 13 amino acids. Germline values: CDR1 MDHEN, CDR2 SYDVKM. With 6 bases removed from V and 0 bases from J, the gap between germline ends came to 6 bases. CDR3 in DNA: TGTGCCAGCAGACAGTATAGCAATCAGCCCCAGCATTTT. Its translation: CASRQYSNQPQHF.

This clonotype was seen only a few times. This sequence joins TRBV12-3 or TRBV12-4 and TRBJ2-5, with 8 nucleotides matching TRBD2. V lost 3 bases to trimming and J lost 5 bases; unmatched junction nucleotides: 11. CDR3 size: 16 residues. CDR3 DNA sequence: TGTGCCAGCAGTTTCAGCGGGGGCCCCCTTGGGGAGACCCAGTACTTC. This sequence encodes CASSFSGGPLGETQYF.

The chain combines TRBV6-1 with TRBJ2-2, with D unresolved. The V gene's germline CDR1 is MNHNS and CDR2 SASEGT. The CDR3 runs to 13 residues. Trimming left V 2 bases short and J 6 bases short, with 7 bases between. For the CDR3, the DNA is TGTGCCAGCAGTGAATTTGTGGCCGGGGAGCTGTTTTTT. Residues: CASSEFVAGELFF.

This clonotype was found many times. The rearrangement joins TRBV12-3 or TRBV12-4 to TRBJ2-5, with TRBD2 as a possible D gene (6 bases). Trimming shortened V by 3 bases and J by 1 base, and 15 bases separated the two germline ends. This CDR3 comprises 16 residues. DNA for the CDR3: TGTGCCAGCAGTTTGGGAGGTTGGGGCCCCCAAGAGACCCAGTACTTC. This codes for CASSLGGWGPQETQYF.

This rearrangement joins TRBV2 to TRBJ2-1; D not resolved. Trimming cost V 7 bases and J 6 bases, with 16 bases left between them. Per the germline V gene, CDR1 is SNHLY and CDR2 is FYNNEI. This CDR3 is 14 amino acids long. The chain's CDR3 is CASKVTALRNEQFF. CDR3 sequence (DNA): TGTGCCAGCAAAGTGACCGCGCTTCGCAATGAGCAGTTCTTC.

This chain joins TRBV3-1 and TRBJ1-3; D remains ambiguous. The germline CDR1 and CDR2 sequences are LGHDT and YNNKEL (reference sequence). The CDR3 totals 13 residues. V was cut by 8 bases and J by 4 bases, with 12 bases left in between. The CDR3 DNA follows: TGTGCCAGCTCAGCCATCAACGGAAACACCATATATTTT. It is translated as CASSAINGNTIYF.

There are a few counts of this clonotype. The chain couples TRBV7-2 to TRBJ2-1, with 7 bases that match TRBD1. The CDR3 sequence is 13 residues long. Germline CDR1 and CDR2: SGHTA and FQGNSA. V shed 4 bases and J 15 bases; nucleotides not matched to a gene: 12. The CDR3 nucleotides are TGTGCCAGCAGCTACAGAGTAGACAGGGAGTGGTTCTTC. This encodes CASSYRVDREWFF. Based on the CDR3 plus reference TRBV7-2 and TRBJ2-1, the full variable domain is GAGVSQSPSNKVTEKGKDVELRCDPISGHTALYWYRQSLGQGLEFLIYFQGNSAPDKSGLPSDRFSAERTGGSVSTLTIQRTQQEDSAVYLCASSYRVDREWFFGPGTRLTVL.

This clonotype has just a few counts. The chain employs TRBV7-9 and TRBJ1-2, with a weak D call TRBD1 (5 bases). The germline V and J ends were trimmed by 5 bases and 4 bases, with 14 bases remaining between them. Germline loops: CDR1 SEHNR, CDR2 FQNEAQ (reference sequence). This CDR3 is built from 14 residues. Written as DNA, the CDR3 is TGTGCCAGCAGCCTCCCGGGGGTCGGCTATGGCTACACCTTC. Protein: CASSLPGVGYGYTF. Full variable domain (remainder filled in from reference TRBV7-9 and TRBJ1-2): DTGVSQNPRHKITKRGQNVTFRCDPISEHNRLYWYRQTLGQGPEFLTYFQNEAQLEKSRLLSDRFSAERPKGSFSTLEIQRTEQGDSAMYLCASSLPGVGYGYTFGSGTRLTVV.

This clonotype was recorded a few times. The V call is TRBV7-8, the J call TRBJ2-3; no firm D call. The CDR3 runs to 13 residues. The V end was cut by 2 bases, the J end by 2 bases, with 5 bases between. Germline V lookup: CDR1 SGHVS, CDR2 FQNEAQ. The DNA for the CDR3 is TGTGCCAGCAGCTTAACCCCCACAGATACGCAGTATTTT. This sequence encodes CASSLTPTDTQYF.

This clonotype was detected once. The chain links TRBV23-1 to TRBJ2-5, with D perhaps matching TRBD1 or TRBD2 (5 bases each). TRBV23-1 carries the ORF label, with uncertain function. The V and J ends lost 2 bases and 4 bases respectively, with 14 bases between them. The CDR3 length is 15 residues. CDR3 bases: TGCGCCAGCAGTCAAGGGTGGGTGGGGACAGAGACCCAGTACTTC. It codes for CASSQGWVGTETQYF.

This clonotype has just a few counts. V gene TRBV7-6 combines with J gene TRBJ2-6; TRBD1 agrees at 10 bases. The germline gives CDR1 SGHVS, CDR2 FNYEAQ. This CDR3 region has 17 residues. With 3 bases clipped from V and 4 bases from J, the junction kept 6 bases outside the gene matches. The CDR3 loop is CASSLRQGASGANVLTF. For the CDR3, the DNA is TGTGCCAGCAGCTTGAGACAGGGGGCCTCAGGGGCCAACGTCCTGACTTTC.

The table lists this clonotype with many counts. This chain connects TRBV20-1 to TRBJ2-3; D is unresolved. V lost 4 bases to trimming and J lost 2 bases, with 4 bases between them. The CDR3 runs 11 residues. Looked up from germline, CDR1 is DFQATT and CDR2 is SNEGSKA (reference sequence). In DNA form, the CDR3 reads TGCAGTGCTACAACCACAGATACGCAGTATTTT. Its translation is CSATTTDTQYF.

This chain uses TRBV7-2 with TRBJ2-5; D gene ambiguous. The CDR3 is made up of 12 amino acids. Germline V gene data show CDR1 as SGHTA and CDR2 as FQGNSA. The V end was cut by 5 bases, the J end by 5 bases, with 9 bases between. CDR3 bases: TGTGCCAGCAGCACCCCCGGGGAGACCCAGTACTTC. Amino acid sequence: CASSTPGETQYF.

This clonotype was counted a few times. The J gene is TRBJ2-7, the V gene TRBV12-3 or TRBV12-4, with 8 nucleotides matching TRBD2. J lost 3 bases, V lost 3 bases, and 4 bases had no gene match. This CDR3 spans 14 amino acids. The CDR3 here is CASSFAGTSYEQYF. The CDR3 bases are TGTGCCAGCAGTTTTGCCGGGACTAGCTACGAGCAGTACTTC.

DNA of the CDR3: TGTGCCAGCAGTCCCCTCCAAACGAACAGGGGGGAGTTCTTC. It translates to CASSPLQTNRGEFF. This chain links TRBV28 with TRBJ2-1; 8 nucleotides line up with TRBD1. CDR3 length equals 14 residues. From germline, CDR1 is MDHEN and CDR2 SYDVKM. V shed 5 bases, J shed 14 bases, and the junction held 14 bases outside the gene matches.

The chain links TRBV20-1 to TRBJ1-4, with 10 nucleotides matching TRBD1. The CDR3 spans 16 residues. With V trimmed by 3 bases and J by 6 bases, 10 bases remained unmatched. Germline V lookup: CDR1 DFQATT, CDR2 SNEGSKA (reference sequence). The CDR3 is CSASGGTGAMDEKLFF. The CDR3 nucleotides are TGCAGTGCTAGTGGGGGGACAGGGGCGATGGATGAAAAACTGTTTTTT.

This chain uses TRBV5-5 with TRBJ2-7; D may match TRBD1 or TRBD2 (5 bases each). The CDR3 runs 15 residues. Trimming took 0 bases from V and 7 from J, leaving 17 bases between them. Germline CDR1 reads SGHKS; CDR2 reads YYEKEE (reference sequence). The CDR3 sequence is CASSLDPGRNGEQYF. CDR3 bases: TGTGCCAGCAGCTTGGATCCGGGACGGAATGGAGAGCAGTACTTC.